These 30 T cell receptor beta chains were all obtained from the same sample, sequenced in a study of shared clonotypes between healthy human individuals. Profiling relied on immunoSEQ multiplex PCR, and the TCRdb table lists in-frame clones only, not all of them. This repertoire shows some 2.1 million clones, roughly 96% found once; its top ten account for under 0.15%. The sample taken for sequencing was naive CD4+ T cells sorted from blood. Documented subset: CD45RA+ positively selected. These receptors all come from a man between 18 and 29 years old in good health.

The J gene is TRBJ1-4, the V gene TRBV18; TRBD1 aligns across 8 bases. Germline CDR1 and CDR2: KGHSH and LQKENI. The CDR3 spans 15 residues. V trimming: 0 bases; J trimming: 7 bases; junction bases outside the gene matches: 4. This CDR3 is CASSPPDREGEKLFF. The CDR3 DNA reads TGTGCCAGCTCACCACCGGACAGGGAAGGTGAAAAACTGTTTTTT.

Here the CDR3 DNA reads TGTGCCAGCAGTTATAGGGGACAGGGGTTGCACGAGCAGTACTTC. Translation gives CASSYRGQGLHEQYF. The chain uses TRBV6-5 and TRBJ2-7; 10 bases match TRBD1. CDR3 size: 15 residues. Per the germline V gene, CDR1 is MNHEY and CDR2 is SVGAGI. J gave up 5 bases and V 3 bases, and 7 bases lay outside the gene matches.

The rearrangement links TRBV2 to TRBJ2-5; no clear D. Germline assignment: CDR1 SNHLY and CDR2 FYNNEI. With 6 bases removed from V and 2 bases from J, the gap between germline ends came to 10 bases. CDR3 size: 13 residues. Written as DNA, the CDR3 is TGTGCCAGCAGCAAAGCGAATCAAGAGACCCAGTACTTC. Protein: CASSKANQETQYF.

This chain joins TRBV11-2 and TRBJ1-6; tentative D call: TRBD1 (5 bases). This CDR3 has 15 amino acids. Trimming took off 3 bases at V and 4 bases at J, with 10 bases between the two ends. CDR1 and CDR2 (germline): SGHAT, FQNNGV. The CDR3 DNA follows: TGTGCCAGCAGCTTTACGGACAATTATAATTCACCCCTCCACTTT. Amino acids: CASSFTDNYNSPLHF.

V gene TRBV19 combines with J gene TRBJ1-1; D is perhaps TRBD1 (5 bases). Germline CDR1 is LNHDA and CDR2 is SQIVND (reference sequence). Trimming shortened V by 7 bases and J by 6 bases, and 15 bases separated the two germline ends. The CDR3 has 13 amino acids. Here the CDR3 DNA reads TGTGCCAGTATGGGCAGGGTGGCCGCTGAAGCTTTCTTT. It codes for CASMGRVAAEAFF.

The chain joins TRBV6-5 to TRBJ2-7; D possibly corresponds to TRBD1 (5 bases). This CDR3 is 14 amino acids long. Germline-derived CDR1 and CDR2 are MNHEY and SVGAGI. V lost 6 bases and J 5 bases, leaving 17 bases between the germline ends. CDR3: CASSPGRGADEQYF. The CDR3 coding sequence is TGTGCCAGCAGCCCCGGTAGGGGCGCCGACGAGCAGTACTTC.

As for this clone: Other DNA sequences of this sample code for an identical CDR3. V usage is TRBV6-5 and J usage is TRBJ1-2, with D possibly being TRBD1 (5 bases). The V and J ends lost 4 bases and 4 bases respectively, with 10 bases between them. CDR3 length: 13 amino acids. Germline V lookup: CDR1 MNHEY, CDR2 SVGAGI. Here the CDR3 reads CASSSGGGYGYTF. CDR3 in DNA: TGTGCCAGCAGTTCCGGGGGGGGCTATGGCTACACCTTC.

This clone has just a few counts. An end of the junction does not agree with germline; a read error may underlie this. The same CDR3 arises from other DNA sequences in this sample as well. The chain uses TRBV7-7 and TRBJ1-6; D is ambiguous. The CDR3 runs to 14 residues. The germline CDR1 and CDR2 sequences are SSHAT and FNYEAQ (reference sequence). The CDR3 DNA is TGTGCTAGCATCCAGCTCGACCCTTATTCACCCCTCCACTTT. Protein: CASIQLDPYSPLHF.

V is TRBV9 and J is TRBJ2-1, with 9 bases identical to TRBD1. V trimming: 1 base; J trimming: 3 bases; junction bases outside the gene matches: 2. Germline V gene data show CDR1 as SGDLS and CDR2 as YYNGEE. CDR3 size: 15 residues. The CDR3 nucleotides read TGTGCCAGCAGCGTAACGACAGGGGGCTACAATGAGCAGTTCTTC. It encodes CASSVTTGGYNEQFF.

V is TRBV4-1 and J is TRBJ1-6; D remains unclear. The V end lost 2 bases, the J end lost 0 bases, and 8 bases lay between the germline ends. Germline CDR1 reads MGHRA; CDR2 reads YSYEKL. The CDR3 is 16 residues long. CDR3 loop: CASSQFRSSYNSPLHF. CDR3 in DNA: TGCGCCAGCAGCCAATTCAGGAGCTCCTATAATTCACCCCTCCACTTT.

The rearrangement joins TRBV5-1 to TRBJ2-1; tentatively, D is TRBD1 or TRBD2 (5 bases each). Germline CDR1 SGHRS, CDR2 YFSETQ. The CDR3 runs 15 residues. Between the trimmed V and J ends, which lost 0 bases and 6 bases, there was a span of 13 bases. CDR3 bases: TGCGCCAGCAGCTTGGAGAGGGCAGGGCGCAATGAGCAGTTCTTC. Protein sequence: CASSLERAGRNEQFF.

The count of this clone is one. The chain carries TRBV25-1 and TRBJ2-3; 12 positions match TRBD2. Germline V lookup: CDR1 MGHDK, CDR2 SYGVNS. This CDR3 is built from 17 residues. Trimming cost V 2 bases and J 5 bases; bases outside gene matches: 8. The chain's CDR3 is CASSEAGLAGSVDTQYF. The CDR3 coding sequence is TGTGCCAGCAGTGAAGCCGGACTAGCGGGGTCGGTAGATACGCAGTATTTT.

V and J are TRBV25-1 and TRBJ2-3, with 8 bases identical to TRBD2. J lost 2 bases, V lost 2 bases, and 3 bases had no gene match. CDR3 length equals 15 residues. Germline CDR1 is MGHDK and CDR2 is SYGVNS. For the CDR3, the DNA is TGTGCCAGCAGTGAACTTAGCGGGGACACAGATACGCAGTATTTT. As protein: CASSELSGDTDTQYF.

This chain's CDR3 is CASSHRAGGETQYF. CDR3 coding DNA: TGTGCCAGCAGCCATCGCGCAGGCGGTGAGACCCAGTACTTC. The chain recombines TRBV9 with TRBJ2-5, with D unresolved. The CDR3 has 14 residues. Trimming shortened V by 4 bases and J by 5 bases, and 15 bases separated the two germline ends. Germline V gives CDR1 SGDLS, CDR2 YYNGEE.

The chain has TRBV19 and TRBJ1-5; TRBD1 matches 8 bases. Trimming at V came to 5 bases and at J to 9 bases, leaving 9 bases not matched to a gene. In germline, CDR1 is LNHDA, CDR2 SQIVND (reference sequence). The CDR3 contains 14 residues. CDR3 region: CASSLGTGDGPQHF. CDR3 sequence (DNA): TGTGCCAGTAGTCTCGGGACAGGTGATGGGCCCCAGCATTTT. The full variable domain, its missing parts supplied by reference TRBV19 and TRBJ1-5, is DGGITQSPKYLFRKEGQNVTLSCEQNLNHDAMYWYRQDPGQGLRLIYYSQIVNDFQKGDIAEGYSVSREKKESFPLTVTSAQKNPTAFYLCASSLGTGDGPQHFGDGTRLSIL.

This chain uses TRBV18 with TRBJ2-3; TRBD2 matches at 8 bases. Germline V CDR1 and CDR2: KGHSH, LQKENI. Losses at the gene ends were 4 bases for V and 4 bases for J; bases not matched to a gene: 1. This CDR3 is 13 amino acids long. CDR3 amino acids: CASSRTSPDTQYF. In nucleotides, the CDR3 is TGTGCCAGCTCACGGACTAGCCCAGATACGCAGTATTTT. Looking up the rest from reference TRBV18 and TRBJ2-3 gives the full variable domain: NAGVMQNPRHLVRRRGQEARLRCSPMKGHSHVYWYRQLPEEGLKFMVYLQKENIIDESGMPKERFSAEFPKEGPSILRIQQVVRGDSAAYFCASSRTSPDTQYFGPGTRLTVL.

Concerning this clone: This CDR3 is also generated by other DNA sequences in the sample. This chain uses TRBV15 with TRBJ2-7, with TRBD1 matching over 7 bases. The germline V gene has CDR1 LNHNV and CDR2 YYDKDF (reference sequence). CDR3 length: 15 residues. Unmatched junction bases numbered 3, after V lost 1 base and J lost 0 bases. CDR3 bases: TGTGCCACCAGCAGAGGACAGGGCCTCTCCTACGAGCAGTACTTC. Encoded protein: CATSRGQGLSYEQYF. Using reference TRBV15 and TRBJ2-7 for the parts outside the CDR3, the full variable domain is DAMVIQNPRYQVTQFGKPVTLSCSQTLNHNVMYWYQQKSSQAPKLLFHYYDKDFNNEADTPDNFQSRRPNTSFCFLDIRSPGLGDTAMYLCATSRGQGLSYEQYFGPGTRLTVT.

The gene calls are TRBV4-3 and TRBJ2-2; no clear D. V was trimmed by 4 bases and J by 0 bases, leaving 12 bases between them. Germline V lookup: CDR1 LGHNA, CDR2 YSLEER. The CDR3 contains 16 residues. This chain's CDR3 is CASSPKGRSNTGELFF. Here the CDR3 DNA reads TGCGCCAGCAGCCCGAAGGGCAGGTCGAACACCGGGGAGCTGTTTTTT.

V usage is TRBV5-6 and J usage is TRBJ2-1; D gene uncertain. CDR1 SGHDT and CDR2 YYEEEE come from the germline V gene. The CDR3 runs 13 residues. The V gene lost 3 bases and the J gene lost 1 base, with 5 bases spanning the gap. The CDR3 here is CASSSYSYNEQFF. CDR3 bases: TGTGCCAGCAGCTCCTATTCCTACAATGAGCAGTTCTTC.

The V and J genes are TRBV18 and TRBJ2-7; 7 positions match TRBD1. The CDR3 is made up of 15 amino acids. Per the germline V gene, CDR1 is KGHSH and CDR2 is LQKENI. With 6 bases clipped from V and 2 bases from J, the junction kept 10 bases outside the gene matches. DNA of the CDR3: TGTGCCAGCTCCCTTAACTTGGACAGGACCTACGAGCAGTACTTC. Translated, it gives CASSLNLDRTYEQYF.

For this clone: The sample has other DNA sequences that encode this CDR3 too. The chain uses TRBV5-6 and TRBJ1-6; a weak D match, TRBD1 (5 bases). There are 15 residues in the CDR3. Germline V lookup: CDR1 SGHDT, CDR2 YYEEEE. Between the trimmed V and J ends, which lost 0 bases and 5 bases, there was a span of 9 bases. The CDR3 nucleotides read TGTGCCAGCAGCTTGGCAGGGCAAAATAATTCACCCCTCCACTTT. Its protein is CASSLAGQNNSPLHF.

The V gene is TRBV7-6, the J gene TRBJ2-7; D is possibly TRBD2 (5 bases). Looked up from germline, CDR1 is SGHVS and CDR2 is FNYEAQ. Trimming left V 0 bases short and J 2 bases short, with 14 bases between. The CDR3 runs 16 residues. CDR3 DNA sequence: TGTGCCAGCAGCTTAGCGCTGGCGGGCGGCCCCTACGAGCAGTACTTC. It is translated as CASSLALAGGPYEQYF.

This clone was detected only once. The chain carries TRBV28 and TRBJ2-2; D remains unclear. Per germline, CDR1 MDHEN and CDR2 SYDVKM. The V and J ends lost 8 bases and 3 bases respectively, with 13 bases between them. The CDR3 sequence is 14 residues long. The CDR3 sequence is CASGRGVHTGELFF. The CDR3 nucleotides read TGTGCCAGCGGCCGTGGGGTCCACACCGGGGAGCTGTTTTTT.

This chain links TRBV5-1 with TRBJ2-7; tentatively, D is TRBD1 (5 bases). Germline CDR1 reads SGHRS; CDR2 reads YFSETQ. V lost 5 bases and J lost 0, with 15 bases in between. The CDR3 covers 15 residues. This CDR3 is CASSITAGPSYEQYF. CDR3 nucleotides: TGCGCCAGCAGTATAACGGCAGGGCCCTCCTACGAGCAGTACTTC.

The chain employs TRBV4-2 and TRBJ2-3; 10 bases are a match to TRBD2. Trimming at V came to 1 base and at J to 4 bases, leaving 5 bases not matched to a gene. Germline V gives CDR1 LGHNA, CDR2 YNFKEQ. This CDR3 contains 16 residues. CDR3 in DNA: TGTGCCAGCAGCCAAGGCGTTAGCGGGGGGCCAGATACGCAGTATTTT. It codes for CASSQGVSGGPDTQYF.

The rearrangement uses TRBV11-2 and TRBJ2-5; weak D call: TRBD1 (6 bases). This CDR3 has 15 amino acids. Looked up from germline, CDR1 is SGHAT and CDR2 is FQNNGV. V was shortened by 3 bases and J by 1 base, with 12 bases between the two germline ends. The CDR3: CASSFTGIPQETQYF. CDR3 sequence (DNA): TGTGCCAGCAGCTTTACAGGGATCCCCCAAGAGACCCAGTACTTC.

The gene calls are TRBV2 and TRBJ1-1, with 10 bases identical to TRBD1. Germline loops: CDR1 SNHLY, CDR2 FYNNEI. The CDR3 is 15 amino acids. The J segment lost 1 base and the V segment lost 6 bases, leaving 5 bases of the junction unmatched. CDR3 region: CASSADRGANTEAFF. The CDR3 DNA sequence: TGTGCCAGCAGCGCGGACAGGGGGGCGAACACTGAAGCTTTCTTT.

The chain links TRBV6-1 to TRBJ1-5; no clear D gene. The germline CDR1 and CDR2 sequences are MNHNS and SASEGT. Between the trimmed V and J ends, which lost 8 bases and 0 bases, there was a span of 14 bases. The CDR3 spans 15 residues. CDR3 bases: TGTGCCAGCTCTGGCGGAGGGCTTAGCAATCAGCCCCAGCATTTT. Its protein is CASSGGGLSNQPQHF.

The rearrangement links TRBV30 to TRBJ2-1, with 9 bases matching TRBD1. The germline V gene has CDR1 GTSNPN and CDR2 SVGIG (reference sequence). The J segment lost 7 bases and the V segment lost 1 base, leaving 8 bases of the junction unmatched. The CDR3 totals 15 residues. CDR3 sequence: CAWSASGQGSNEQFF. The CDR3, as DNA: TGTGCCTGGAGTGCCTCGGGACAGGGCTCTAATGAGCAGTTCTTC.

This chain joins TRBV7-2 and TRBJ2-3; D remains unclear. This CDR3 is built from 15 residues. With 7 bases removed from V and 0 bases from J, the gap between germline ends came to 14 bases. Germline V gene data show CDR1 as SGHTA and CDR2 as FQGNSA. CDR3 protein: CASTPGGQSTDTQYF. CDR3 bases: TGTGCCAGCACCCCAGGCGGCCAAAGCACAGATACGCAGTATTTT.